The following is a T cell receptor (beta chain) sequence with its context. Its antigen is unidentified. This entry belongs to a study of CXCR3-negative and CXCR3-positive naive CD8 T cells. The study made its TRB cDNA libraries by 5' RACE, adding UMI labels. Reanalyzing the 5' RACE reads, TCRdb keeps one entry per CDR3 protein, without DNA. The sample holds some 140,000 distinct CDR3 sequences. The study, taken as a whole, reports: CXCR3-positive naive cells had TRB CDR3s that were more hydrophobic than CXCR3-negative naive cells had.

In germline, CDR1 is SQVTM, CDR2 ANQGSEA. CDR3 length: 14 amino acids. The source of this sequence is a human donor in good health. Some clones in this sample may be carry-over from other donors' samples. The specimen was naive CXCR3+ CD8+ T cells from blood. Subset reported: CD45RO-CCR7+CD27+CD95- naive CD8+ T cells expressing CXCR3 (TNR3+). This chain joins TRBV29-1 and TRBJ2-1; checking the TCRdb D call of TRBD2 is not possible without DNA. CDR3 in amino acids: CSGIRDSSYNEQFF.